Shown below are 31 T cell receptor beta chains from a single sample sequenced in a study of blood T cells in healthy people across ages. Then a second PCR, running about 6 to 11 cycles, was carried out with a sample-barcoded 5' primer and a J-beta primer mix. From the 5' RACE reads, TCRdb called clonotypes with MiXCR, one entry per CDR3 protein. Among hundreds of thousands of distinct CDR3 sequences listed, about 53% were seen once. Sequences were obtained from blood. The origin of the receptors is a man at least 80 years old in good health.

This clonotype appeared a few times. The chain is built from TRBV5-1 and TRBJ1-4; D gene ambiguous. The germline gives CDR1 SGHRS, CDR2 YFSETQ. The germline V and J ends were trimmed by 4 bases and 7 bases, with 8 bases remaining between them. CDR3 length equals 12 residues. The DNA for the CDR3 is TGCGCCAGCAGCCGCTCGGGTGAAAAACTGTTTTTT. It translates to CASSRSGEKLFF.

The chain couples TRBV10-3 to TRBJ1-2; 9 nucleotides agree with TRBD1. The V segment lost 8 bases and the J segment 5 bases; nucleotides outside the gene matches: 9. CDR1 is ENHRY, CDR2 SYGVKD, per germline. The CDR3 extends over 14 amino acids. DNA for the CDR3: TGTGCCATCTCGGACAGGGGCGAGGTTTATGGCTACACCTTC. As protein: CAISDRGEVYGYTF.

The chain combines TRBV20-1 with TRBJ2-7; 10 bases match TRBD2. CDR3 length equals 14 residues. V was pared by 5 bases and J by 1 base, with 5 bases of the junction left unmatched. The germline V gene encodes CDR1 DFQATT and CDR2 SNEGSKA (reference sequence). The CDR3 region is CSALVAGGSYEQYF. The CDR3 bases are TGCAGTGCTCTGGTAGCGGGAGGATCCTACGAGCAGTACTTC.

The sample holds a few counts of this clonotype. V and J are TRBV29-1 and TRBJ1-2, with 7 bases identical to TRBD1. Losses at the gene ends were 6 bases for V and 4 bases for J; bases not matched to a gene: 5. The CDR3 contains 12 residues. Germline loops: CDR1 SQVTM, CDR2 ANQGSEA. The chain's CDR3 is CSVQGGLYGYTF. In DNA, the CDR3 is TGCAGCGTCCAGGGGGGTCTCTATGGCTACACCTTC. The variable domain in full, completed from reference TRBV29-1 and TRBJ1-2, reads SAVISQKPSRDICQRGTSLTIQCQVDSQVTMMFWYRQQPGQSLTLIATANQGSEATYESGFVIDKFPISRPNLTFSTLTVSNMSPEDSSIYLCSVQGGLYGYTFGSGTRLTVV.

The chain employs TRBV27 and TRBJ2-4; 7 nucleotides line up with TRBD1. The DNA end is a closer match to TRBJ2-7, so the J assignment may be wrong. Germline CDR1 and CDR2: MNHEY and SMNVEV (reference sequence). The CDR3 runs 16 residues. CDR3 sequence: CASSFPHRQGRDEQYF. The DNA of the CDR3 is TGTGCCAGCAGTTTCCCTCACCGACAGGGAAGGGACGAGCAGTACTTC.

V gene TRBV9 combines with J gene TRBJ2-1; 11 positions match TRBD2. The J segment lost 0 bases and the V segment lost 1 base, leaving 15 bases of the junction unmatched. From germline, CDR1 is SGDLS and CDR2 YYNGEE. The CDR3 runs to 21 residues. CDR3: CASSVFPPGTSGARSYNEQFF. The CDR3 DNA reads as TGTGCCAGCAGCGTATTTCCCCCCGGGACTAGCGGAGCCCGCTCCTACAATGAGCAGTTCTTC.

This rearrangement joins TRBV5-1 to TRBJ2-3, with 8 positions matching TRBD2. CDR1 is SGHRS, CDR2 YFSETQ, per germline. V was clipped by 3 bases and J by 4 bases; unmatched bases: 10. The CDR3 has 16 residues. The DNA for the CDR3 is TGCGCCAGCAGCTCCCTTTCAGGAGCGGGAGCAGATACGCAGTATTTT. It yields the protein CASSSLSGAGADTQYF.

The chain joins TRBV4-2 to TRBJ1-5; 8 bases map to TRBD1. Germline V gene data show CDR1 as LGHNA and CDR2 as YNFKEQ. The CDR3 spans 14 residues. Germline trimming cut 5 bases from V and 7 bases from J; bases unmatched to any gene: 7. This chain's CDR3 is CASSVRTGWQPQHF. Here the CDR3 DNA reads TGTGCCAGCAGCGTTAGGACAGGGTGGCAGCCCCAGCATTTT.

The genes are TRBV3-1 and TRBJ2-5; no definite D call. In germline, CDR1 is LGHDT, CDR2 YNNKEL (reference sequence). The V end was cut by 1 base, the J end by 2 bases, with 8 bases between. The CDR3 runs to 14 residues. This CDR3 is CASSQGHQQETQYF. DNA of the CDR3: TGTGCCAGCAGCCAAGGGCACCAGCAAGAGACCCAGTACTTC.

This chain connects TRBV7-9 to TRBJ1-1; D not certain. The CDR3 consists of 12 residues. CDR1 and CDR2 (germline): SEHNR, FQNEAQ (reference sequence). V was shortened by 1 base and J by 7 bases, with 7 bases between the two germline ends. The CDR3 region is CASSLVSVEAFF. The CDR3 DNA is TGTGCCAGCAGCTTAGTTTCGGTTGAAGCTTTCTTT. Filled out from reference TRBV7-9 and TRBJ1-1, the complete variable domain reads DTGVSQNPRHKITKRGQNVTFRCDPISEHNRLYWYRQTLGQGPEFLTYFQNEAQLEKSRLLSDRFSAERPKGSFSTLEIQRTEQGDSAMYLCASSLVSVEAFFGQGTRLTVV.

This clonotype has ten or more counts. The chain couples TRBV10-3 to TRBJ2-1; 7 nucleotides align to TRBD2. This CDR3 has 12 residues. Germline values: CDR1 ENHRY, CDR2 SYGVKD. The CDR3 spells CASSRGGNEQFF. For the CDR3, the DNA is TGTGCGTCTTCTCGGGGAGGGAATGAGCAGTTCTTC.

The chain couples TRBV6-5 to TRBJ2-3, with 7 bases identical to TRBD2. Trimming removed 2 bases from V and 5 bases from J; junction bases left unmatched: 10. This CDR3 contains 16 residues. In germline, CDR1 is MNHEY, CDR2 SVGAGI. The CDR3 sequence: CASSYTSGKPQDTQYF. CDR3 DNA: TGTGCCAGCAGTTACACAAGCGGGAAGCCTCAAGATACGCAGTATTTT.

This clonotype was counted between two and nine times. The chain combines TRBV13 with TRBJ1-6, with TRBD1 identical over 7 bases. The V and J ends lost 5 bases and 7 bases, in that order; junction bases with no gene match: 8. CDR3 length: 15 amino acids. Germline-derived CDR1 and CDR2 are PRHDT and FYEKMQ (reference sequence). CDR3 nucleotide sequence: TGTGCCAGCAGCGCCCGGGACAGCCAGAATTCACCCCTCCACTTT. Its translation: CASSARDSQNSPLHF.

The chain recombines TRBV6-5 with TRBJ1-4; D is ambiguous. Trimming left V 6 bases short and J 4 bases short, with 12 bases between. Germline-derived CDR1 and CDR2 are MNHEY and SVGAGI. There are 14 residues in the CDR3. CDR3: CASSPERLNEKLFF. DNA for the CDR3: TGTGCCAGCAGCCCCGAGAGACTTAATGAAAAACTGTTTTTT.

V and J are TRBV24-1 and TRBJ2-1; D could derive from TRBD1 or TRBD2 (5 bases each). The CDR3 contains 19 residues. Germline assignment: CDR1 KGHDR and CDR2 SFDVKD. Trimming took 9 bases from V and 5 from J, leaving 31 bases between them. For the CDR3, the DNA is TGTGCCACCGGGGGACCACGGGGACCAGACGGGAACAAGAACAATGAGCAGTTCTTC. Amino acid sequence: CATGGPRGPDGNKNNEQFF.

V is TRBV6-1 and J is TRBJ1-2; tentative D call: TRBD1 (5 bases). The V end lost 7 bases, the J end lost 5 bases, and 11 bases lay between the germline ends. CDR3 size: 12 residues. In germline, CDR1 is MNHNS, CDR2 SASEGT. Here the CDR3 reads CASTPPGYGYTF. DNA for the CDR3: TGTGCCAGCACCCCCCCAGGGTATGGCTACACCTTC.

This clonotype was counted only a few times. V is TRBV7-9 and J is TRBJ2-7; D might be TRBD2 (5 bases). Per germline, CDR1 SEHNR and CDR2 FQNEAQ (reference sequence). The CDR3 length is 12 residues. V was pared by 5 bases and J by 5 bases, with 10 bases between. CDR3 DNA sequence: TGTGCCAGCAGCCGAGCGGTTCACGAGCAGTACTTC. Translating gives CASSRAVHEQYF.

The gene calls are TRBV14 and TRBJ2-1; D call uncertain. This CDR3 has 15 amino acids. Germline CDR1 SGHDN, CDR2 FVKESK. Trimming took off 5 bases at V and 9 bases at J, with 20 bases between the two ends. The CDR3 here is CASSSSSLASGEQFF. The CDR3 nucleotides are TGTGCCAGCAGCTCCTCCTCCCTGGCAAGTGGTGAGCAGTTCTTC. Filled out from reference TRBV14 and TRBJ2-1, the complete variable domain reads EAGVTQFPSHSVIEKGQTVTLRCDPISGHDNLYWYRRVMGKEIKFLLHFVKESKQDESGMPNNRFLAERTGGTYSTLKVQPAELEDSGVYFCASSSSSLASGEQFFGPGTRLTVL.

About this clonotype itself: A much larger clone differs by one base, so this may be a read error. The V and J genes are TRBV29-1 and TRBJ2-7; D is unclear. The J call may be wrong; the DNA end is better matched by TRBJ2-5. The CDR3 extends over 11 amino acids. Germline CDR1 and CDR2: SQVTM and ANQGSEA. CDR3 amino acids: CSAWVVETQYF. CDR3 sequence (DNA): TGCAGTGCCTGGGTCGTTGAGACCCAGTACTTC.

In its sample, this clonotype was seen a few times. The chain employs TRBV5-1 and TRBJ2-3; TRBD1 matches 8 bases. V lost 1 base to trimming and J lost 1 base; unmatched junction nucleotides: 5. Germline CDR1 is SGHRS and CDR2 is YFSETQ. The CDR3 has 16 residues. DNA of the CDR3: TGCGCCAGCAGCTTGATGGACAGGGCGGGCACAGATACGCAGTATTTT. Amino acids: CASSLMDRAGTDTQYF.

The V gene is TRBV12-5, the J gene TRBJ2-1; 11 bases are shared with TRBD2. Germline trimming cut 0 bases from V and 6 bases from J; bases unmatched to any gene: 4. The CDR3 covers 16 residues. From germline, CDR1 is LGHNT and CDR2 FRNRAP. CDR3 sequence reads: CASGLVLAGVSNEQFF. The CDR3 bases are TGTGCTAGTGGTTTGGTACTAGCGGGAGTTTCCAATGAGCAGTTCTTC.

This clonotype was detected only a few times. The V call is TRBV5-6, the J call TRBJ2-3; D possibly corresponds to TRBD1 (5 bases). Per germline, CDR1 SGHDT and CDR2 YYEEEE. The CDR3 sequence is 16 residues long. With 4 bases removed from V and 0 bases from J, the gap between germline ends came to 15 bases. The CDR3 DNA sequence: TGTGCCAGCAGCGCGACAGCCCAGGGTAGCACAGATACGCAGTATTTT. Residues: CASSATAQGSTDTQYF.

This clonotype was seen ten or more times. V usage is TRBV4-1 and J usage is TRBJ2-1; 10 bases align to TRBD1. V gave up 4 bases and J gave up 3 bases; unmatched junction bases: 3. This CDR3 region has 15 residues. Germline V lookup: CDR1 MGHRA, CDR2 YSYEKL. CDR3 loop: CASSRGQGGYNEQFF. The CDR3 nucleotides read TGCGCCAGCAGCCGCGGACAGGGGGGCTACAATGAGCAGTTCTTC.

This chain joins TRBV5-1 and TRBJ1-1; D is perhaps TRBD1 (5 bases). Trimming took off 1 base at V and 1 base at J, with 8 bases between the two ends. In germline, CDR1 is SGHRS, CDR2 YFSETQ. The CDR3 runs 14 residues. The CDR3: CASSLPGPNTEAFF. The CDR3 DNA is TGCGCCAGCAGCTTGCCAGGGCCGAACACTGAAGCTTTCTTT. The variable domain in full, with the rest retrieved from reference TRBV5-1 and TRBJ1-1, is KAGVTQTPRYLIKTRGQQVTLSCSPISGHRSVSWYQQTPGQGLQFLFEYFSETQRNKGNFPGRFSGRQFSNSRSEMNVSTLELGDSALYLCASSLPGPNTEAFFGQGTRLTVV.

This chain connects TRBV11-2 to TRBJ2-4, with D possibly TRBD2 on 6 matching bases. Germline CDR1 and CDR2: SGHAT and FQNNGV. V was clipped by 1 base and J by 0 bases, with 10 bases between them. This CDR3 comprises 16 residues. This chain's CDR3 is CASSLAGGIAKNIQYF. The CDR3 DNA reads TGTGCCAGCAGCTTAGCCGGCGGGATAGCCAAAAACATTCAGTACTTC.

The DNA for the CDR3 is TGTGCCAGCAGTACTAGCGGGAGCCTCTACGAGCAGTACTTC. This codes for CASSTSGSLYEQYF. The chain links TRBV25-1 to TRBJ2-7, with 11 nucleotides matching TRBD2. This CDR3 has 14 amino acids. Germline lookup yields CDR1 MGHDK and CDR2 SYGVNS. The J segment lost 3 bases and the V segment lost 5 bases, leaving 3 bases of the junction unmatched.

The genes are TRBV12-3 or TRBV12-4 and TRBJ1-2, with D unresolved. This CDR3 is built from 15 residues. The V and J ends lost 1 base and 0 bases respectively, with 9 bases between them. The CDR3 loop is CASSLVSATNYGYTF. DNA for the CDR3: TGTGCCAGCAGTTTAGTTTCAGCGACTAACTATGGCTACACCTTC.

This chain connects TRBV27 to TRBJ2-1, with a tentative D call TRBD1 (5 bases). The V and J ends lost 5 bases and 8 bases respectively, with 10 bases between them. Germline CDR1 MNHEY, CDR2 SMNVEV (reference sequence). The CDR3 totals 12 residues. For the CDR3, the DNA is TGTGCCAGCAGTGGTAAGGGGCATGAGCAGTTCTTC. It is translated as CASSGKGHEQFF.

The chain joins TRBV5-1 to TRBJ2-1, with D possibly being TRBD1 or TRBD2 (6 bases each). Trimming removed 0 bases at V and 1 base at J, with 17 bases between. Germline loops: CDR1 SGHRS, CDR2 YFSETQ. The CDR3 spans 18 residues. The CDR3 coding sequence is TGCGCCAGCAGCTTGGCCATGATCGGAGGGGGTTCCTACAATGAGCAGTTCTTC. Translation gives CASSLAMIGGGSYNEQFF.

This clonotype has just one count. The chain recombines TRBV11-2 with TRBJ2-1; possibly TRBD1 or TRBD2 for D (7 bases each). The CDR3 contains 16 residues. Germline loops: CDR1 SGHAT, CDR2 FQNNGV. Deletions cut 4 bases from V and 2 bases from J, with 15 bases between. For the CDR3, the DNA is TGTGCCAGCAGCTCCAGGGGGGGAGCAACCTACAATGAGCAGTTCTTC. Its translation is CASSSRGGATYNEQFF.

The count of this clonotype is one. This chain joins TRBV29-1 and TRBJ2-7, with D perhaps TRBD1 (5 bases). From germline, CDR1 is SQVTM and CDR2 ANQGSEA. V lost 1 base and J lost 2, with 12 bases in between. CDR3 length: 14 residues. The CDR3 DNA reads TGCAGCGTTGAAGCGTCAGGGAACCCCTACGAGCAGTACTTC. Protein product: CSVEASGNPYEQYF.